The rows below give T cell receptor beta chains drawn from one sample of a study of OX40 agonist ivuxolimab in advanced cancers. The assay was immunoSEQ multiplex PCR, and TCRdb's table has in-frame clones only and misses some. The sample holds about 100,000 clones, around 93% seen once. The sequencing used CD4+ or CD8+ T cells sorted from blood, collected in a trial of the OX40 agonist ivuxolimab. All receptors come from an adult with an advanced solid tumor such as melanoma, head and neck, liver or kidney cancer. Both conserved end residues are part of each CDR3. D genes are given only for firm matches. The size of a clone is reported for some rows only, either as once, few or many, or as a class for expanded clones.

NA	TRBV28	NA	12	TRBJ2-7	CASSLYLGEQYF	TGTGCCAGCAGTTTATACTTGGGAGAGCAGTACTTC
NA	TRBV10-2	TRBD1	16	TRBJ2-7	CASTIQGIGPSNEQYF	TGCGCCAGCACAATACAGGGGATAGGACCCAGCAACGAGCAGTACTTC
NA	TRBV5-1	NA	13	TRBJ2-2	CASSLAVTGELFF	TGCGCCAGCAGCTTGGCTGTCACCGGGGAGCTGTTTTTT
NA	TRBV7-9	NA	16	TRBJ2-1	CASSWTWLSFRNEQFF	TGTGCCAGCAGCTGGACTTGGCTTTCATTCCGGAATGAGCAGTTCTTC
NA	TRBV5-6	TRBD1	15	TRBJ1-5	CASSLRGPSNQPQHF	TGTGCCAGCAGCTTGAGGGGGCCAAGCAATCAGCCCCAGCATTTT
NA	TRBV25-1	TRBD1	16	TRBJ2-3	CASSDNRGRGTDTQYF	TGTGCCAGCAGTGATAACAGGGGGCGAGGCACAGATACGCAGTATTTT
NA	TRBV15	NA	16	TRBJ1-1	CATSRRLQGMNTEAFF	TGTGCCACCAGCAGACGACTCCAGGGGATGAACACTGAAGCTTTCTTT
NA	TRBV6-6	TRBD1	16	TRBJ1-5	CASSTTGGVQNQPQHF	TGTGCCAGCAGTACGACAGGGGGAGTACAAAATCAGCCCCAGCATTTT
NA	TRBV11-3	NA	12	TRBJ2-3	CASSLVTDTQYF	TGTGCCAGCAGCTTAGTCACAGATACGCAGTATTTT
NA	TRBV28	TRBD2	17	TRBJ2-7	CASSFLTSGRPAYEQYF	TGTGCCAGCAGTTTTTTAACTAGCGGGAGGCCCGCCTACGAGCAGTACTTC
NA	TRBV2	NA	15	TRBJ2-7	CASRGDTKGTYEQYF	TGTGCCAGCAGAGGGGACACAAAGGGAACCTACGAGCAGTACTTC
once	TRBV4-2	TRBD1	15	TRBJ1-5	CASSQEQGANQPQHF	TGTGCCAGCAGCCAAGAACAGGGGGCTAATCAGCCCCAGCATTTT
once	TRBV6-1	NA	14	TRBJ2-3	CASSERGGKDTQYF	TGTGCCAGCAGTGAACGTGGAGGGAAGGATACGCAGTATTTT
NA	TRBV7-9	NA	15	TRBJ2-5	CASSYPGIGMETQYF	TGTGCCAGCAGCTACCCGGGGATAGGGATGGAGACCCAGTACTTC
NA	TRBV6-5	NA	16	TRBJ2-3	CASSYTMTAAADTQYF	TGTGCCAGCAGTTACACGATGACCGCGGCCGCAGATACGCAGTATTTT
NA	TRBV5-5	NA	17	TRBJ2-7	CASSLGGLSGSSYEQYF	TGTGCCAGCAGCTTGGGGGGCCTTAGCGGCAGCTCCTACGAGCAGTACTTC
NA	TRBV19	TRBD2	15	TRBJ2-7	CASSIVPAGVYEQYF	TGTGCCAGTAGTATCGTTCCAGCGGGAGTCTACGAGCAGTACTTC
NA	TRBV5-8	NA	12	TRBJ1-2	CASSLRGGGYTF	TGTGCCAGCAGCTTGAGAGGGGGTGGCTACACCTTC
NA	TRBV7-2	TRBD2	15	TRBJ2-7	CASSLTTSGRNEQYF	TGTGCCAGCAGCTTAACGACTAGCGGGAGGAACGAGCAGTACTTC
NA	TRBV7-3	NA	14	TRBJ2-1	CASSPTPGPNEQFF	TGTGCCAGCAGCCCAACGCCGGGACCCAATGAGCAGTTCTTC
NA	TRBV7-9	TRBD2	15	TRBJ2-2	CASSRGLAGPGELFF	TGTGCCAGCAGCCGGGGACTAGCGGGCCCCGGGGAGCTGTTTTTT
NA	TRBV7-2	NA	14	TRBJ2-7	CASSSRGGPYEQYF	TGTGCCAGCAGCTCCCGTGGGGGCCCCTACGAGCAGTACTTC
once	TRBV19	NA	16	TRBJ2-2	CASSIDQVSYTGELFF	TGTGCCAGTAGTATAGATCAGGTGTCGTACACCGGGGAGCTGTTTTTT
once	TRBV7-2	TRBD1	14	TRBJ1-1	CASSSGTVLNLAFF	TGTGCCAGCAGCTCGGGGACAGTTCTAAACTTGGCTTTCTTT
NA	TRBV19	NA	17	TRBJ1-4	CASSRLRDGTTNEKLFF	TGTGCCAGTAGTAGACTTCGGGACGGGACAACTAATGAAAAACTGTTTTTT
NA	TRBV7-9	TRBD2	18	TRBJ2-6	CASSIRGLAGAGANVLTF	TGTGCCAGCAGCATCCGTGGACTAGCGGGAGCTGGGGCCAACGTCCTGACTTTC
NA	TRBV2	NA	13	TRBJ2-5	CASSHPREETQYF	TGTGCCAGCAGTCACCCTAGAGAAGAGACCCAGTACTTC
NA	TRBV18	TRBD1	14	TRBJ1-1	CASLMTGSGTEAFF	TGTGCCAGCTTAATGACAGGGTCGGGGACTGAAGCTTTCTTT
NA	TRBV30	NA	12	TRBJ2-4	CAWSVRGNIQYF	TGTGCCTGGAGTGTAAGGGGGAACATTCAGTACTTC
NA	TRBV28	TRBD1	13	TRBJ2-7	CASRRDSSYEQYF	TGTGCCAGCAGACGGGACAGCTCCTACGAGCAGTACTTC
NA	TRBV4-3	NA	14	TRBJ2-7	CASSQDRPQAEQYF	TGCGCCAGCAGCCAAGACCGACCGCAGGCGGAGCAGTACTTC
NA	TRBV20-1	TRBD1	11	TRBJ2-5	CSADRGETQYF	TGCAGTGCTGACAGGGGAGAGACCCAGTACTTC
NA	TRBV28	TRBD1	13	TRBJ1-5	CASRDRGNQPQHF	TGTGCCAGCAGGGACAGGGGCAATCAGCCCCAGCATTTT
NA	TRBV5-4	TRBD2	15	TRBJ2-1	CASSLWLAGGHEQFF	TGTGCCAGCAGCTTGTGGCTAGCGGGAGGTCATGAGCAGTTCTTC
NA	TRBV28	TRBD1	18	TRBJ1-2	CASSALGQGDWANYGYTF	TGTGCCAGCAGTGCCTTGGGACAGGGGGATTGGGCTAACTATGGCTACACCTTC
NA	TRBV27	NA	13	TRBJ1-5	CASRKRVEQPQHF	TGTGCCAGTCGAAAAAGGGTAGAGCAGCCCCAGCATTTT
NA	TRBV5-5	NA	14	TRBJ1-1	CASSPYTVNTEAFF	TGTGCCAGCAGCCCTTACACAGTGAACACTGAAGCTTTCTTT
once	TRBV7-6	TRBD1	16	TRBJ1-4	CASSWGGTGLREKLFF	TGTGCCAGCAGCTGGGGGGGGACAGGGTTGCGAGAAAAACTGTTTTTT
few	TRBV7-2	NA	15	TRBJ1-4	CASSSGPSTNEKLFF	TGTGCCAGCAGCTCTGGACCGTCAACTAATGAAAAACTGTTTTTT
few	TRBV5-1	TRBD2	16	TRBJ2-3	CASSFGASGSADTQYF	TGCGCCAGCAGCTTTGGCGCTAGCGGGAGTGCAGATACGCAGTATTTT
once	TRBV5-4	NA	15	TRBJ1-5	CASSLGGTGNQPQHF	TGTGCCAGCAGCCTAGGGGGTACCGGGAATCAGCCCCAGCATTTT
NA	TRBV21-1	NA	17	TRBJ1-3	CASSPLRGQGTGNTIYF	TGTGCCAGCAGCCCACTCCGGGGACAGGGGACTGGAAACACCATATATTTT
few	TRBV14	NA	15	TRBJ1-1	CASSARQVKNTEAFF	TGTGCCAGCAGCGCCCGACAGGTTAAGAACACTGAAGCTTTCTTT
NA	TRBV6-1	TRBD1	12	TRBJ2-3	CASSGDREKQYF	TGTGCCAGCAGTGGGGACAGGGAGAAGCAGTATTTT
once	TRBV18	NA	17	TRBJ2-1	CASSPLTSVGLYNEQFF	TGTGCCAGCTCACCTCTGACTAGTGTCGGCCTCTACAATGAGCAGTTCTTC
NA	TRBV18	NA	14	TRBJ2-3	CASSGPSARDTQYF	TGTGCCAGCTCCGGACCCTCGGCCCGAGATACGCAGTATTTT
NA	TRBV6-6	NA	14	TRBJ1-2	CASSPQQRVYGYTF	TGTGCCAGCAGTCCCCAGCAAAGGGTCTATGGCTACACCTTC
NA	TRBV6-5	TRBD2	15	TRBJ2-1	CASSLGLAGYNEQFF	TGTGCCAGCAGTTTGGGACTAGCGGGGTACAATGAGCAGTTCTTC